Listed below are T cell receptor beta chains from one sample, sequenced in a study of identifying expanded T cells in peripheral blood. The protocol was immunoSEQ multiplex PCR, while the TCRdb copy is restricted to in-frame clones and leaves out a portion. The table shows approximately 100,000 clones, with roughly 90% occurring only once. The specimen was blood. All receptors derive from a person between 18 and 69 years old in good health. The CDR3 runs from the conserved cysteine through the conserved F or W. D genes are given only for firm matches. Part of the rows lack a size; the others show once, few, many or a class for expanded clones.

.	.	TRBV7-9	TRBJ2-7	CASSLDYEQYF	TGTGCCAGCAGCTTAGACTACGAGCAGTACTTC
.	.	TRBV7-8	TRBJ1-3	CASSLVGEGSGNTIYF	TGTGCCAGCAGCTTAGTAGGGGAGGGCTCTGGAAACACCATATATTTT
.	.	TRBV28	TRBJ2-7	CASSLYYSGGVYEQYF	TGTGCCAGCAGTTTATACTACAGCGGAGGTGTCTACGAGCAGTACTTC
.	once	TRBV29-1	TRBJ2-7	CSVEDRRGWGYEQYF	TGCAGCGTTGAAGATCGCCGGGGTTGGGGCTACGAGCAGTACTTC
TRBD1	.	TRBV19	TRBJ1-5	CASSFSNRGTFNQPQHF	TGTGCCAGTAGTTTCTCCAACAGGGGGACTTTTAATCAGCCCCAGCATTTT
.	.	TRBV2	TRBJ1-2	CAWEEANYGYTF	TGTGCCTGGGAGGAAGCTAACTATGGCTACACCTTC
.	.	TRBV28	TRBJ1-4	CASSSPTGQLNEKLFF	TGTGCCAGCAGTTCCCCCACCGGACAGCTTAATGAAAAACTGTTTTTT
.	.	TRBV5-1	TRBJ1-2	CASSPVVGGLNYGYTF	TGCGCCAGCAGCCCTGTAGTGGGGGGGCTTAACTATGGCTACACCTTC
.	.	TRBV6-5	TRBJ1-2	CASSYYPPNYGYTF	TGTGCCAGCAGTTACTATCCTCCTAACTATGGCTACACCTTC
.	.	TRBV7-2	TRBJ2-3	CASSPYGRNGDTQYF	TGTGCCAGCAGCCCCTACGGTCGGAATGGGGATACGCAGTATTTT
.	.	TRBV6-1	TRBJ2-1	CASSAGPNEQFF	TGTGCCAGCAGCGCGGGCCCGAATGAGCAGTTCTTC
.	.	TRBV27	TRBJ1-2	CASARRNEDGYTF	TGTGCCAGCGCTCGTAGGAATGAAGATGGCTACACCTTC
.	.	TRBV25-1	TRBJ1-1	CASSDLRNTEAFF	TGTGCCAGCAGTGACCTCAGGAACACTGAAGCTTTCTTT
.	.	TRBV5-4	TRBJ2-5	CASSGETQYF	TGTGCCAGCAGCGGAGAGACCCAGTACTTC
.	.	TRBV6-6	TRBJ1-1	CASSGVVAFF	TGTGCCAGCTCAGGGGTCGTTGCTTTCTTT
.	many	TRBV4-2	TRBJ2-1	CASTSSRSPADEQFF	TGTGCCAGCACCTCAAGCCGGTCCCCCGCTGATGAGCAGTTCTTC
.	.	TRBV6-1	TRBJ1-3	CASSVRTGSSGNTIYF	TGTGCCAGCAGTGTTAGAACAGGGAGCTCTGGAAACACCATATATTTT
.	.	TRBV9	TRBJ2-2	CASSVEGETGELFF	TGTGCCAGCAGCGTAGAAGGTGAAACCGGGGAGCTGTTTTTT
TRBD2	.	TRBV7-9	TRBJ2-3	CASPGMSGGHTDTQYF	TGTGCCAGCCCCGGGATGAGCGGGGGCCACACAGATACGCAGTATTTT
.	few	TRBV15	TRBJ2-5	CATSRDTGFQETQYF	TGTGCCACCAGCAGAGATACAGGGTTCCAAGAGACCCAGTACTTC
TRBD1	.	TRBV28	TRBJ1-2	CASRLPGTVYGYTF	TGTGCCAGCAGGTTACCCGGGACAGTCTATGGCTACACCTTC
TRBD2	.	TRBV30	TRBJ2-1	CAWAGGLEQFF	TGTGCCTGGGCGGGGGGCCTTGAGCAGTTCTTC
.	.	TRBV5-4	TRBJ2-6	CASSPPGAAGANVLTF	TGTGCCAGCAGCCCACCGGGGGCGGCAGGGGCCAACGTCCTGACTTTC
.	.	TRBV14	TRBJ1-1	CASSPLLNTEAFF	TGTGCCAGCAGCCCCCTATTGAACACTGAAGCTTTCTTT
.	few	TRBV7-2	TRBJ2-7	CASSLQGQLSQYF	TGTGCCAGCAGCTTACAGGGACAATTATCTCAGTACTTC
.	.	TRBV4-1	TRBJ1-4	CASSPGGKGKATNEKLFF	TGCGCCAGCAGCCCCGGGGGTAAGGGGAAGGCAACTAATGAAAAACTGTTTTTT